These 3 T cell receptor beta chains came from one sample sequenced in a study of T cells in Graves' hyperthyroidism and ophthalmopathy. The investigators amplified TCR beta CDR3 regions from RNA transcripts. An initial round of RT-PCR targeting the TCR CDR3 relied on the HTBI primer set. One entry per CDR3 protein, called by TCRdb with MiXCR from the multiplex PCR reads. The table lists approximately 400,000 distinct CDR3 sequences, approximately 15% of them singletons. The source material was blood. These receptors were obtained from a woman between 18 and 30 years old with Graves' hyperthyroidism.

The V and J genes are TRBV9 and TRBJ2-7, with D tentatively TRBD1 or TRBD2 (6 bases each). Germline-derived CDR1 and CDR2 are SGDLS and YYNGEE. The CDR3 runs 16 residues. Trimming stripped 0 bases from V and 2 bases from J, with 15 bases between. The CDR3 loop is CASSVVRGDITYEQYF. CDR3 nucleotides: TGTGCCAGCAGCGTAGTTAGGGGGGACATAACCTACGAGCAGTACTTC.

The chain joins TRBV20-1 to TRBJ1-2; no reliable D call. CDR3 length equals 14 residues. The germline V and J ends were trimmed by 2 bases and 9 bases, with 19 bases remaining between them. Germline CDR1 and CDR2: DFQATT and SNEGSKA (reference sequence). The CDR3 reads CSARFARMEIRYTF. In DNA, the CDR3 is TGCAGTGCTAGATTTGCCAGGATGGAGATTCGCTACACCTTC.

This clonotype was picked up many times. The V and J genes are TRBV2 and TRBJ1-1; the match to TRBD1 covers 7 bases. V was pared by 11 bases and J by 5 bases, with 11 bases of the junction left unmatched. The germline V gene has CDR1 SNHLY and CDR2 FYNNEI. CDR3 length equals 13 residues. The CDR3 region has the DNA TGTGCCCGGTCGGAACAGGGGACGACTGAAGCTTTCTTT. It codes for CARSEQGTTEAFF.